This TCR beta chain appears in the sequencing data of a study of early T cells in non-severe SARS-CoV-2 infection. Study context: It was bulk RNA from unsorted whole blood that was sequenced, and the chains were unpaired. Study results and caveats: VDJdb matching, biased toward anti-spike CD8 responses, missed private and CD4 specificities.

CDR3 size: 18 residues. CDR1 and CDR2 (germline): MGHRA, YSYEKL. V was pared by 0 bases and J by 0 bases, with 12 bases between. The table lists this clonotype with a few counts. What it binds is unknown. Unique molecular identifiers were attached to individual cDNA molecules. MiXCR was run by TCRdb on the 5' RACE reads, yielding one entry per CDR3 protein. The sample includes about 64,000 distinct CDR3 sequences, around 20% of them seen just once. This specimen was whole blood, taken at baseline. This TCR came from an adult who was a healthcare worker with PCR-confirmed SARS-CoV-2 infection or an uninfected control (not recorded which). The chain carries TRBV4-1 and TRBJ2-6; D not resolved. CDR3 nucleotides: TGCGCCAGCAGCCAAGATAAGAATGGTTTCTCTGGGGCCAACGTCCTGACTTTC. It specifies CASSQDKNGFSGANVLTF.